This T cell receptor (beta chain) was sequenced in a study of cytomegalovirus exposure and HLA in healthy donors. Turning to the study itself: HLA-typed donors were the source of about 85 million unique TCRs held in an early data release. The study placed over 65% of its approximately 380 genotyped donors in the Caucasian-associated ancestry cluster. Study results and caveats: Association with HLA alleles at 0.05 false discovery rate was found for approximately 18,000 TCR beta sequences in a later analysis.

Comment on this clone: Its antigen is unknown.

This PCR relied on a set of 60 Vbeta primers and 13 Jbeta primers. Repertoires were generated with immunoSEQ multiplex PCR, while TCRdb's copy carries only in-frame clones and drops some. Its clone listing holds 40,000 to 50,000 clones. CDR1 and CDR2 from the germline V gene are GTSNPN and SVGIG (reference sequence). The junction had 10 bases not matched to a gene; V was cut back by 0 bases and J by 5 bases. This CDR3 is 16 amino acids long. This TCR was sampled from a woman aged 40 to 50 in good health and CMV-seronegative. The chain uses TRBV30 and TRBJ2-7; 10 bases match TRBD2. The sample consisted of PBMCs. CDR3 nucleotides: TGTGCCTGGAGTGTACGGGGAGCGGGAGGGATCCACGAGCAGTACTTC. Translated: CAWSVRGAGGIHEQYF.